A selection of T cell receptor beta chains follows, all from one sample in a study of T cells in Graves' hyperthyroidism and ophthalmopathy. MiXCR, applied by TCRdb to the multiplex PCR reads, yields one record per CDR3 protein. The sample lists 540,000 or so distinct CDR3 sequences, around 46% occurring once. What was sequenced was peripheral blood or thyroid tissue (not recorded which). These receptors all stem from an adult woman with Graves' disease, either hyperthyroidism or ophthalmopathy (not recorded which). Both conserved end residues are part of each CDR3. A D gene is named only where the DNA matches it firmly. Some rows have no size entry. The others give once, few or many, or a class for an expanded clone.

d_gene: TRBD2; j_gene: TRBJ2-7; abundance: -; v_gene: TRBV4-1; CDR3nt: TGCGCCAGCAGCCGCATGTCGCCGCTAGCGGGAGAAACCTACGAGCAGTACTTC; CDR3aa: CASSRMSPLAGETYEQYF
d_gene: -; j_gene: TRBJ2-7; abundance: many; v_gene: TRBV15; CDR3nt: TGTGCCACCAGCAGAGATCGGAGCTACGAGCAGTACTTC; CDR3aa: CATSRDRSYEQYF
d_gene: TRBD2; j_gene: TRBJ2-5; abundance: many; v_gene: TRBV20-1; CDR3nt: TGCAGTGCTAGTGTCCCTGGGACTAGCGGTTCGGAGACCCAGTACTTC; CDR3aa: CSASVPGTSGSETQYF
d_gene: -; j_gene: TRBJ1-5; abundance: -; v_gene: TRBV25-1; CDR3nt: TGTGCCAGCAGTGAGACAGATAGCAATCAGCCCCAGCATTTT; CDR3aa: CASSETDSNQPQHF
d_gene: -; j_gene: TRBJ1-6; abundance: -; v_gene: TRBV12-3/TRBV12-4; CDR3nt: TGTGCCAGCAGTTTTGGGCGGGATCTTTCACCCCTCCACTTT; CDR3aa: CASSFGRDLSPLHF
d_gene: -; j_gene: TRBJ1-1; abundance: many; v_gene: TRBV12-5; CDR3nt: TGTGCTAGTGGGGAGGGGTCAGGGTTGCGTGCTTTCTTT; CDR3aa: CASGEGSGLRAFF
d_gene: TRBD1; j_gene: TRBJ1-2; abundance: -; v_gene: TRBV4-2; CDR3nt: TGTGCCAGCAGCCCCACTGACAGGGGGAGGTATGGCTACACCTTC; CDR3aa: CASSPTDRGRYGYTF
d_gene: TRBD1; j_gene: TRBJ2-2; abundance: -; v_gene: TRBV10-1; CDR3nt: TGCGCCAGCAGGGGGGACAGGAAGCTGTTTTTT; CDR3aa: CASRGDRKLFF
d_gene: -; j_gene: TRBJ2-1; abundance: -; v_gene: TRBV2; CDR3nt: TGTGCCAGCAGCTTGGAGGGTTTCGGCAGGGAGCGAGAGCAGTTCTTC; CDR3aa: CASSLEGFGREREQFF
d_gene: -; j_gene: TRBJ1-5; abundance: many; v_gene: TRBV2; CDR3nt: TGTGCCAGCAGTGAAGCCAGTAGCCTTCAGCCCCAGCATTTT; CDR3aa: CASSEASSLQPQHF
d_gene: TRBD2; j_gene: TRBJ2-7; abundance: many; v_gene: TRBV7-8; CDR3nt: TGTGCCAGCAGCTACAGAGGACTAGCGGGAGGGCGGCAGTACTTC; CDR3aa: CASSYRGLAGGRQYF
d_gene: -; j_gene: TRBJ2-2; abundance: -; v_gene: TRBV10-3; CDR3nt: TGTGCCATCACCGGTTGGGAGCCAGGCGGGGAGCTGTTTTTT; CDR3aa: CAITGWEPGGELFF
d_gene: -; j_gene: TRBJ1-5; abundance: -; v_gene: TRBV29-1; CDR3nt: TGCAGCTCGGGACATCCCAATCAGCCCCAGCATTTT; CDR3aa: CSSGHPNQPQHF
d_gene: -; j_gene: TRBJ1-2; abundance: many; v_gene: TRBV2; CDR3nt: TGTGCCAGCAGTGAAGAAGCTAACTATGGCTACACCTTC; CDR3aa: CASSEEANYGYTF
d_gene: -; j_gene: TRBJ2-7; abundance: -; v_gene: TRBV7-9; CDR3nt: TGTGCCAGCAGCTTAACACGGGGCCTCGGCGAGCAGTACTTC; CDR3aa: CASSLTRGLGEQYF
d_gene: -; j_gene: TRBJ1-1; abundance: -; v_gene: TRBV7-9; CDR3nt: TGTGCCAGCAGTCCTGACAGTACAGGTGTCACTGAAGCTTTCTTT; CDR3aa: CASSPDSTGVTEAFF
d_gene: -; j_gene: TRBJ1-5; abundance: many; v_gene: TRBV12-3/TRBV12-4; CDR3nt: TGTGCCAGCCGGGCAGATTTTAATCAGCCCCAGCATTTT; CDR3aa: CASRADFNQPQHF
d_gene: -; j_gene: TRBJ1-2; abundance: -; v_gene: TRBV28; CDR3nt: TGTGCCAGCAGTTTGTCTATAGGGCCGGCCGGAGGCTATGGCTACACCTTC; CDR3aa: CASSLSIGPAGGYGYTF
d_gene: -; j_gene: TRBJ2-7; abundance: many; v_gene: TRBV11-2; CDR3nt: TGTGCCAGCAGCTTTTCCGGGCCCTACGAGCAGTACTTC; CDR3aa: CASSFSGPYEQYF
d_gene: -; j_gene: TRBJ2-2; abundance: many; v_gene: TRBV5-8; CDR3nt: TGTGCCAGCAGCTTGGTGGCAGGGAAGGAGCTGTTTTTT; CDR3aa: CASSLVAGKELFF
d_gene: -; j_gene: TRBJ1-4; abundance: -; v_gene: TRBV11-2; CDR3nt: TGTGCCAGCAGCTTAGGCTGGGGAGACGAAAAACTGTTTTTT; CDR3aa: CASSLGWGDEKLFF
d_gene: -; j_gene: TRBJ2-1; abundance: few; v_gene: TRBV20-1; CDR3nt: TGCAGTGCTAGCCCCTACAATGAGCAGTTCTTC; CDR3aa: CSASPYNEQFF
d_gene: -; j_gene: TRBJ1-1; abundance: many; v_gene: TRBV20-1; CDR3nt: TGCAGTGCTTTAGCGTTCAGTAGGAGTGAAGCTTTCTTT; CDR3aa: CSALAFSRSEAFF
d_gene: -; j_gene: TRBJ2-5; abundance: -; v_gene: TRBV7-3; CDR3nt: TGTGCCAGCAGCTTCCGACGGCTCCAAGAGACCCAGTACTTC; CDR3aa: CASSFRRLQETQYF
d_gene: -; j_gene: TRBJ1-5; abundance: -; v_gene: TRBV5-6; CDR3nt: TGTGCCAGCAGCTCGATTGATGGGACTAAGCCCCAGCATTTT; CDR3aa: CASSSIDGTKPQHF
d_gene: TRBD2; j_gene: TRBJ2-5; abundance: -; v_gene: TRBV29-1; CDR3nt: TGCAGCGTTGCTAGGACTAGCGGAGAGACCCAGTACTTC; CDR3aa: CSVARTSGETQYF
d_gene: TRBD1; j_gene: TRBJ2-2; abundance: many; v_gene: TRBV19; CDR3nt: TGTGCCAGTAAAACGGGACAGGGATACACCGGGGAGCTGTTTTTT; CDR3aa: CASKTGQGYTGELFF
d_gene: TRBD2; j_gene: TRBJ2-5; abundance: many; v_gene: TRBV5-8; CDR3nt: TGTGCCAGCAGCTTGGAGGCTAGCGGGGAGACCCAGTACTTC; CDR3aa: CASSLEASGETQYF
d_gene: -; j_gene: TRBJ2-5; abundance: -; v_gene: TRBV5-4; CDR3nt: TGTGCCAGCAGCTTGGGATCTACAGCCGAGACCCAGTACTTC; CDR3aa: CASSLGSTAETQYF
d_gene: TRBD2; j_gene: TRBJ2-2; abundance: -; v_gene: TRBV10-3; CDR3nt: TGTGCCATCAGTGGTTCGACTAGCGGGAGCGTAAACGGGGAGCTGTTTTTT; CDR3aa: CAISGSTSGSVNGELFF
d_gene: -; j_gene: TRBJ2-2; abundance: many; v_gene: TRBV10-3; CDR3nt: TGTGCCATACGACTAGGTGGCGGGGAGCTGTTTTTT; CDR3aa: CAIRLGGGELFF
d_gene: -; j_gene: TRBJ2-2; abundance: once; v_gene: TRBV20-1; CDR3nt: TGCAGTGGCGTCGCGAACACCGGGGAGCTGTTTTTT; CDR3aa: CSGVANTGELFF
d_gene: -; j_gene: TRBJ2-7; abundance: -; v_gene: TRBV20-1; CDR3nt: TGCAGTGCTAGAGATGGTCCGGGGACCCTCGGCGAGCAGTACTTC; CDR3aa: CSARDGPGTLGEQYF
d_gene: -; j_gene: TRBJ1-1; abundance: few; v_gene: TRBV30; CDR3nt: TGTGCCTGGAGTGTTGCAGATCCTGAAGCTTTCTTT; CDR3aa: CAWSVADPEAFF
d_gene: TRBD1; j_gene: TRBJ2-2; abundance: -; v_gene: TRBV12-3/TRBV12-4; CDR3nt: TGTGCCAGCACCCCGGACAGGAATCCCGGGGAGCTGTTTTTT; CDR3aa: CASTPDRNPGELFF
d_gene: -; j_gene: TRBJ1-1; abundance: many; v_gene: TRBV20-1; CDR3nt: TGCACCCCAACTCAGGGGAGACACATGAACACTGAAGCTTTCTTT; CDR3aa: CTPTQGRHMNTEAFF
d_gene: -; j_gene: TRBJ1-5; abundance: -; v_gene: TRBV2; CDR3nt: TGTGCCAGCAGTCAAAGACAGGTTCCTCAGCCCCAGCATTTT; CDR3aa: CASSQRQVPQPQHF
d_gene: -; j_gene: TRBJ1-2; abundance: -; v_gene: TRBV5-1; CDR3nt: TGCGCCAGCAGCTTCGACGGAGCGGGGGGCTACGGCTACACCTTC; CDR3aa: CASSFDGAGGYGYTF
d_gene: -; j_gene: TRBJ1-1; abundance: many; v_gene: TRBV7-2; CDR3nt: TGTGCCAGCAGCTTGTGGGGACGGACTAACACTGAAGCTTTCTTT; CDR3aa: CASSLWGRTNTEAFF
d_gene: -; j_gene: TRBJ1-1; abundance: many; v_gene: TRBV30; CDR3nt: TGTGCCTGGAGTGCCGGGATGAACACTGAAGCTTTCTTT; CDR3aa: CAWSAGMNTEAFF
d_gene: -; j_gene: TRBJ2-7; abundance: many; v_gene: TRBV2; CDR3nt: TGTGCCAGCAAAGAGGGCAGGGTTAGCTTC; CDR3aa: CASKEGRVSF
d_gene: TRBD1; j_gene: TRBJ1-6; abundance: -; v_gene: TRBV7-2; CDR3nt: TGTGCCAGCAGCCTGCGACAGGGGGCGATGCATCCCCTCCACTTT; CDR3aa: CASSLRQGAMHPLHF
d_gene: -; j_gene: TRBJ1-1; abundance: few; v_gene: TRBV29-1; CDR3nt: TGCAGCGTTGAAGAAGGTGGGGCTGAAGCTTTCTTT; CDR3aa: CSVEEGGAEAFF
d_gene: -; j_gene: TRBJ2-6; abundance: many; v_gene: TRBV11-2; CDR3nt: TGTGCCAGCAGCTGGGGGGAGCTGTACTCTAGCTCTGGGGCCAACGTCCTGACTTTC; CDR3aa: CASSWGELYSSSGANVLTF
d_gene: TRBD1; j_gene: TRBJ2-3; abundance: many; v_gene: TRBV11-3; CDR3nt: TGTGCCAGCAGCTCGAGGGGGCACCCAGATACGCAGTATTTT; CDR3aa: CASSSRGHPDTQYF
d_gene: TRBD1; j_gene: TRBJ1-2; abundance: many; v_gene: TRBV29-1; CDR3nt: TGCAGCGTCCGGACAGGGGACTATGGCTACACCTTC; CDR3aa: CSVRTGDYGYTF
d_gene: TRBD1; j_gene: TRBJ1-3; abundance: -; v_gene: TRBV20-1; CDR3nt: TGCAGTGCTCTTCCCAGGGGGTTGACTGGAAACACCATATATTTT; CDR3aa: CSALPRGLTGNTIYF
d_gene: -; j_gene: TRBJ1-1; abundance: -; v_gene: TRBV6-5; CDR3nt: TGTGCCAGCAGTGAAGACATATGGAAGGGGCTTGGCACTGAAGCTTTCTTT; CDR3aa: CASSEDIWKGLGTEAFF
d_gene: -; j_gene: TRBJ1-1; abundance: many; v_gene: TRBV5-1; CDR3nt: TGCGCCAGCAGCTTGGGGGCGAGGACTGAAGCTTTCTTT; CDR3aa: CASSLGARTEAFF
d_gene: TRBD2; j_gene: TRBJ2-7; abundance: -; v_gene: TRBV19; CDR3nt: TGTGCCAGTAGCGATAGCGGGATGTTCTACGAGCAGTACTTC; CDR3aa: CASSDSGMFYEQYF
d_gene: TRBD1; j_gene: TRBJ1-2; abundance: -; v_gene: TRBV9; CDR3nt: TGTGCCAGCAGCCCCCACAGGGGGATGGCTGGCTACACCTTC; CDR3aa: CASSPHRGMAGYTF
d_gene: -; j_gene: TRBJ1-2; abundance: many; v_gene: TRBV7-9; CDR3nt: TGTGCCAGCAGCTTAATGGAGATCTATGGCTACACCTTC; CDR3aa: CASSLMEIYGYTF
d_gene: TRBD2; j_gene: TRBJ2-2; abundance: many; v_gene: TRBV20-1; CDR3nt: TGCAGTGCTAGAGATTGGGCGGGAGGCCCCGGGGAGCTGTTTTTT; CDR3aa: CSARDWAGGPGELFF
d_gene: -; j_gene: TRBJ1-5; abundance: many; v_gene: TRBV4-1; CDR3nt: TGCGCCAGCAGCCTGAACCGCTATAGCAATCAGCCCCAGCATTTT; CDR3aa: CASSLNRYSNQPQHF
d_gene: TRBD1; j_gene: TRBJ1-1; abundance: once; v_gene: TRBV5-1; CDR3nt: TGCGCCAGCAGCCCCGCAGGGCAGGGGGTGGGAAACACTGAAGCTTTCTTT; CDR3aa: CASSPAGQGVGNTEAFF